This T cell receptor beta chain stems from a study of Ad26.COV2.S vaccination and SARS-CoV-2 variants. Produced via immunoSEQ multiplex PCR; TCRdb's table is partial and in-frame only. The sample lists about 330,000 clones, roughly 90% occurring once. Looked up from germline, CDR1 is MNHEY and CDR2 is SVGAGI. The CDR3 runs to 13 residues. V lost 7 bases, J lost 2 bases, and 11 bases lay in between. Regarding treatment: over 15 received Ad26.COV2.S at low or high dose, single or two shots; a few received placebo; per-sample allocation not given. At day 63 after the first vaccine or placebo injection, samples were drawn.

This TCR was recovered from a person aged 18 to 65 who received the Ad26.COV2.S COVID-19 vaccine or a placebo. This specimen was peripheral blood, taken in a trial of Ad26.COV2.S vaccine versus placebo. The chain employs TRBV6-5 and TRBJ1-2; D not certain. CDR3 bases: TGTGCCAGCACTGGCAGCTTAAACTATGGCTACACCTTC. Translating gives CASTGSLNYGYTF.